These T cell receptor beta chains were read from a single sample in a study of T cells in Graves' hyperthyroidism and ophthalmopathy. Each CDR3 protein is one row after TCRdb ran MiXCR on the multiplex PCR reads. The table includes fewer than 500,000 distinct CDR3 sequences, roughly 14% detected once. The specimen was blood. The receptors here all came from a man younger than 35 with Graves' ophthalmopathy. CDR3s include the opening cysteine and the closing phenylalanine or tryptophan. D genes are given only for firm matches. A row's size may be missing; if present it is once, few, many or a size class.

d_call clone_size j_call v_call cdr3_length cdr3_nt cdr3_aa
NA many TRBJ2-2 TRBV5-1 15 TGCGCCAGCAGCTTGGCCTTAATCGGCACCGGGGAGCTGTTTTTT CASSLALIGTGELFF
TRBD2 many TRBJ2-5 TRBV7-3 15 TGTGCCAGTGGGACTAGCGGGAGTCCCCAAGAGACCCAGTACTTC CASGTSGSPQETQYF
NA few TRBJ2-2 TRBV4-1 14 TGCGCCAGCAGACGGACTAGGGGGACCGGGGAGCTGTTTTTT CASRRTRGTGELFF
NA many TRBJ1-1 TRBV6-6 14 TGTGCCAGCAGTTACTCGAGGGAGAACACTGAAGCTTTCTTT CASSYSRENTEAFF
NA many TRBJ1-4 TRBV27 15 TGTGCCAGCAGTTTACTGGGAGGGCGTAATGAAAAACTGTTTTTT CASSLLGGRNEKLFF
NA many TRBJ1-1 TRBV5-6 15 TGTGCCAGCAGCTTGGAGTTAACAGCGAACACTGAAGCTTTCTTT CASSLELTANTEAFF
NA many TRBJ2-7 TRBV29-1 14 TGCAGCGTTGTGGGGGTGGACGGAACCTACGAGCAGTACTTC CSVVGVDGTYEQYF
NA few TRBJ1-2 TRBV4-1 13 TGCGCCAGCAGTCGAGACATTGTCTATGGCTACACCTTC CASSRDIVYGYTF
NA many TRBJ1-2 TRBV30 12 TGTGCCTGGAGTCCGGGTCTCTATGGCTACACCTTC CAWSPGLYGYTF
NA NA TRBJ1-1 TRBV19 15 TGTGCCAGTAGTATAGACCCAAAAAGGAACACTGAAGCTTTCTTT CASSIDPKRNTEAFF
TRBD1 NA TRBJ2-7 TRBV7-6 15 TGTGCCAGCAGCTTAGGAAGGACAGGGGGTCATGAGCAGTACTTC CASSLGRTGGHEQYF
TRBD2 NA TRBJ2-7 TRBV4-1 16 TGCGCCAGCAGCCAAGATGGGGCGGGGGGGAAGTACGAGCAGTACTTC CASSQDGAGGKYEQYF
TRBD2 few TRBJ2-1 TRBV20-1 13 TGCAGTGCTAGAGGGGAGGGGACCAATGAGCAGTTCTTC CSARGEGTNEQFF
NA NA TRBJ2-2 TRBV6-2/TRBV6-3 15 TGTGCCAGCAGTGGGGATCAGGGGGGGTCCGGGGAGCTGTTTTTT CASSGDQGGSGELFF
NA many TRBJ2-2 TRBV12-3/TRBV12-4 14 TGTGCCAGCAGTCGGCGGACTCCCACCGGGGAGCTGTTTTTT CASSRRTPTGELFF
TRBD2 NA TRBJ2-2 TRBV19 21 TGTGCCAGTAGTGCAGATACTCCGGGACTAGCGGGGGGGCCCGGCCCCGGGGAGCTGTTTTTT CASSADTPGLAGGPGPGELFF
NA NA TRBJ1-1 TRBV5-8 15 TGTGCCAGCAGCTTGGGCGGGTACAGGGCCTCCGAAGCTTTCTTT CASSLGGYRASEAFF
TRBD2 many TRBJ2-3 TRBV7-2 17 TGTGCCAGCAGCTCGGGACTAGCGGGGGGCAGCACAGATACGCAGTATTTT CASSSGLAGGSTDTQYF
NA NA TRBJ2-2 TRBV9 15 TGTGCCAGCAGCGTAGGGGAGGCGAACACCGGGGAGCTGTTTTTT CASSVGEANTGELFF
NA few TRBJ2-7 TRBV9 15 TGTGCCAGCAGCGTAGGCGGGACGAGCTCCTACGAGCAGTACTTC CASSVGGTSSYEQYF
NA NA TRBJ1-1 TRBV5-1 15 TGCGCCAGCAGCTTGGGGGGGTGGGGCTTGACTGAAGCTTTCTTT CASSLGGWGLTEAFF
NA many TRBJ2-4 TRBV2 17 TGTGCCAGCAGTGTCAGGGGATCGACGTGGACCAAAAACATTCAGTACTTC CASSVRGSTWTKNIQYF
NA many TRBJ2-7 TRBV30 15 TGTGCCTGGAGTAATAGGGCAGGCCCATCCTACGAGCAGTACTTC CAWSNRAGPSYEQYF
NA many TRBJ1-6 TRBV15 12 TGTGCCACCAGGGTCGGCAATTCACCCCTCCACTTT CATRVGNSPLHF
NA few TRBJ2-7 TRBV4-2 17 TGTGCCAGCAGCCAAGATTCGAGGCCAGGAATAACCTACGAGCAGTACTTC CASSQDSRPGITYEQYF
NA many TRBJ2-7 TRBV9 15 TGTGCCAGCAGCGTAGATGGTAGGGGCCCCTACGAGCAGTACTTC CASSVDGRGPYEQYF
NA NA TRBJ1-6 TRBV29-1 13 TGCAGCGTGGGAATTGCTTATAATTCACCCCTCCACTTT CSVGIAYNSPLHF
NA many TRBJ2-5 TRBV2 14 TGTGCCAGTCGCGTCGGGACGGTCCAAGAGACCCAGTACTTC CASRVGTVQETQYF
NA many TRBJ1-1 TRBV2 14 TGTGCCAGCGGGGTCCGTAGGGAGGGGACTGAAGCTTTCTTT CASGVRREGTEAFF
TRBD1 many TRBJ2-7 TRBV27 15 TGTGCCAGCAGCACCGCCGGGACAGGGGGTCACGAGCAGTACTTC CASSTAGTGGHEQYF
NA NA TRBJ2-1 TRBV6-1 12 TGTGCCAGCAGACAGACTGGAAATGAGCAGTTCTTC CASRQTGNEQFF
NA many TRBJ2-7 TRBV2 12 TGTGCCAGCAAAAAGGGGGGCTACGAGCAGTACTTC CASKKGGYEQYF
TRBD1 many TRBJ2-7 TRBV15 14 TGTGCCACCAGCGGGGGGGACAGGGCTTACGAGCAGTACTTC CATSGGDRAYEQYF
TRBD1 many TRBJ1-2 TRBV7-2 14 TGTGCCAGCAGAACCACAGGGGTTAACTATGGCTACACCTTC CASRTTGVNYGYTF
NA few TRBJ1-6 TRBV6-1 14 TGTGCCAGCAGTGAAGAGGGAGGGGCTTCACCCCTCCACTTT CASSEEGGASPLHF
NA many TRBJ2-1 TRBV2 16 TGTGCCAGCAGTGAACAGGGGCCAGGGGGGTTGAATGAGCAGTTCTTC CASSEQGPGGLNEQFF
NA many TRBJ1-1 TRBV14 14 TGTGCCAGCAGCCAGAGGGCTGGTCGTACTGAAGCTTTCTTT CASSQRAGRTEAFF
NA many TRBJ2-7 TRBV20-1 15 TGCAGTGCTAGGGGGGGGGGCGCGAGCTCCTACGAGCAGTACTTC CSARGGGASSYEQYF
TRBD2 many TRBJ2-1 TRBV27 15 TGTGCCAGCACTTTGGGACTAGCGGGAATAAATGAGCAGTTCTTC CASTLGLAGINEQFF
NA NA TRBJ1-2 TRBV4-1 12 TGCGCCAGCAGCCAGAGGGACTATGGCTACACCTTC CASSQRDYGYTF
TRBD2 many TRBJ2-5 TRBV7-9 15 TGTGCCAGCAGCTTTGACCCGGGACTAGAGGAGACCCAGTACTTC CASSFDPGLEETQYF
NA many TRBJ2-1 TRBV29-1 14 TGCAGCGTTGAAGCCGGGAAGGGCTACAATGAGCAGTTCTTC CSVEAGKGYNEQFF
NA once TRBJ2-5 TRBV5-4 14 TGTGCCAGCAGCGTGGAGCGTCGACAAGAGACCCAGTACTTC CASSVERRQETQYF
TRBD2 NA TRBJ2-1 TRBV19 12 TGTGCCAGTAGTACCGCGGGGGATGAGCAGTTCTTC CASSTAGDEQFF
NA NA TRBJ2-5 TRBV7-2 13 TGTGCCAGCAGCTCCTTAATCTGGGAGACCCAGTACTTC CASSSLIWETQYF
NA many TRBJ2-7 TRBV20-1 13 TGCAGTGCTACCCCAGGACAGCTCTACGAGCAGTACTTC CSATPGQLYEQYF
TRBD2 NA TRBJ2-7 TRBV20-1 17 TGCAGTGCTAGAGATCATACTAGCGGGAAAAGCTCCTACGAGCAGTACTTC CSARDHTSGKSSYEQYF
NA NA TRBJ2-5 TRBV11-2 15 TGTGCCAGCAGCTACGCCCCAGCGGTCCAAGAGACCCAGTACTTC CASSYAPAVQETQYF
NA NA TRBJ2-2 TRBV7-9 15 TGTGCCAGCAAAACCGGGATCCTTAACACCGGGGAGCTGTTTTTT CASKTGILNTGELFF
TRBD1 many TRBJ2-5 TRBV6-1 14 TGTGCCAGCAGTACCACAGGGGCGCAAGAGACCCAGTACTTC CASSTTGAQETQYF
NA many TRBJ1-4 TRBV6-8 16 TGTGCCAGCAGTTACACCAGACAGCCCACGAAGGAAAAACTGTTTTTT CASSYTRQPTKEKLFF
TRBD1 few TRBJ1-3 TRBV30 15 TGTGCCTGGAGTATAGGGGGCGCGTGGGGAAACACCATATATTTT CAWSIGGAWGNTIYF